This T cell receptor beta chain was identified in a study of CD8 T cells in ankylosing spondylitis. Study findings and constraints: A TCR beta motif of fewer than 10 highly homologous variants seemed to mark ankylosing spondylitis blood. From matched ankylosing spondylitis synovial fluid, disease-linked clones were reportedly recovered at significantly enriched levels.

Ten or more counts support this clonotype. Its antigen remains unknown. CDR3 size: 15 residues. The junction had 3 bases not matched to a gene; V was cut back by 3 bases and J by 6 bases. Germline-derived CDR1 and CDR2 are SGHRS and YFSETQ. Library preparation for TCR beta used quantitative 5'-RACE with molecular barcodes. TCRdb called the 5' RACE reads again in MiXCR, with one record for every CDR3 protein. The table has more than 60,000 distinct CDR3 sequences, 6% to 8% seen once. The sequence came from a male donor with ankylosing spondylitis. This rearrangement joins TRBV5-1 to TRBJ2-2, with TRBD2 identical over 12 bases. The sequenced material came from synovial fluid, either unsorted or a sorted T cell fraction (not recorded which). The CDR3 sequence is CASSSLAGGAGELFF. The CDR3 bases are TGCGCCAGCAGCTCACTAGCGGGAGGCGCCGGGGAGCTGTTTTTT.